This TCR beta chain was retrieved from a study of beta chain features in type 1 diabetes. Study at large: Age and gender were similar between patients and healthy donors, as were cell yields.

Comment on this clone: Its antigen remains unknown.

CD4+ naive, central memory, regulatory and stem cell-like memory subsets were isolated by sorting on CD45RO/CCR7/CD25/CD127/CD95/CD27. Points from the study as a whole: Insertions at VDJ junctions were less frequent in type 1 diabetes patients. These patients also deleted more nucleotides at the same junctions. Shorter TCRB CDR3s, moderately but significantly so, were found in Type 1 diabetes patients in all four CD4+ subsets.

Germline V lookup: CDR1 SGHRS, CDR2 YFSETQ. With 4 bases clipped from V and 6 bases from J, the junction kept 12 bases outside the gene matches. The CDR3 is made up of 15 amino acids. Expressed TCRB transcripts were sequenced after all isolated RNA was converted to cDNA. The protocol was immunoSEQ multiplex PCR, while the TCRdb copy is restricted to in-frame clones and leaves out a portion. The repertoire has over 120,000 clones, nearly 9.5% of them found once; the top ten carry about 0.61%. The source of this sequence is a man between 18 and 35 years old in good health. This chain uses TRBV5-1 with TRBJ2-7; TRBD1 matches 8 bases. Sequences were obtained from central memory CD4+ T cells from blood. The CDR3 DNA reads TGCGCCAGCAGCCCCCTCCCGACAGGGGAAGGCGAGCAGTACTTC. This encodes CASSPLPTGEGEQYF.